The 4 T cell receptor beta chains presented below share a single source sample, sequenced in a study of shared clonotypes between healthy human individuals. Profiled with immunoSEQ multiplex PCR; TCRdb holds only in-frame clones, not every one. The sample comprises 550,000 to 650,000 clones, roughly 96% of which are singletons, and roughly 0.1% rests with the top ten. The naive CD8 population came from CD45RO-negative cells selected for CCR7, without terminally differentiated effector memory CD45RA+ cells. Sample: naive CD8+ T cells sorted from blood. These TCRs come from a woman aged 30 to 39 in good health.

V and J are TRBV7-2 and TRBJ1-5; perhaps TRBD1 as D (6 bases). CDR3 length equals 16 residues. With 1 base removed from V and 5 bases from J, the gap between germline ends came to 15 bases. CDR1 is SGHTA and CDR2 is FQGNSA in the germline V gene. CDR3 in DNA: TGTGCCAGCAGCTTAGGGGACACCGGCGTTTATCAGCCCCAGCATTTT. Translation: CASSLGDTGVYQPQHF.

The chain links TRBV27 to TRBJ2-7, with D possibly TRBD1 on 6 matching bases. The V end was cut by 6 bases, the J end by 0 bases, with 12 bases between. This CDR3 spans 14 amino acids. CDR1 MNHEY and CDR2 SMNVEV come from the germline V gene (reference sequence). CDR3 DNA sequence: TGTGCCAGCAGCCATGACAGGCTCTCCTACGAGCAGTACTTC. This translates into CASSHDRLSYEQYF.

Notes on this clone: Mismatch with germline at one junction end may stem from a read error. The chain has TRBV28 and TRBJ1-1; unclear D gene. There are 16 residues in the CDR3. The V gene's germline CDR1 is MDHEN and CDR2 SYDVKM. DNA for the CDR3: TGTGCCAGCAGTTTAGGCCATCCACAGATGAACGCTGAAGCTTTCTTT. Translation gives CASSLGHPQMNAEAFF.

The V and J genes are TRBV28 and TRBJ2-7; no definite D call. V was cut by 6 bases and J by 4 bases, with 13 bases left in between. Looked up from germline, CDR1 is MDHEN and CDR2 is SYDVKM. The CDR3 is 13 amino acids. The CDR3 DNA is TGTGCCAGCAGCTCCTCCCTCATTTACGAGCAGTACTTC. Translation: CASSSSLIYEQYF.